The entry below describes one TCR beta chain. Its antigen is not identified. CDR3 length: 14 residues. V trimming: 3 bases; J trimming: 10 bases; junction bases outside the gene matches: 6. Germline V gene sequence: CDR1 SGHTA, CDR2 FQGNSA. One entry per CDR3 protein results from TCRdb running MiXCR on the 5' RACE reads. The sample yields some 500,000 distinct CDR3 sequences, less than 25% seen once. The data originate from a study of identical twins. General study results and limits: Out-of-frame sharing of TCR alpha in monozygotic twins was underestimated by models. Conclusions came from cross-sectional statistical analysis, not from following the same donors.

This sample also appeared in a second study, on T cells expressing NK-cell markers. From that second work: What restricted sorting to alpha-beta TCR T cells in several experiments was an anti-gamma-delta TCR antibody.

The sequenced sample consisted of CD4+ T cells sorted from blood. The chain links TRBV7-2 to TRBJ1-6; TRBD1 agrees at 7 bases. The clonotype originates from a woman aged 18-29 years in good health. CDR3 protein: CASSFQTGESPLHF. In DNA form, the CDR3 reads TGTGCCAGCAGCTTTCAAACAGGGGAATCACCCCTCCACTTT. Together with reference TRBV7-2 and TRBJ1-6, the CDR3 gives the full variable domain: GAGVSQSPSNKVTEKGKDVELRCDPISGHTALYWYRQSLGQGLEFLIYFQGNSAPDKSGLPSDRFSAERTGGSVSTLTIQRTQQEDSAVYLCASSFQTGESPLHFGNGTRLTVT.